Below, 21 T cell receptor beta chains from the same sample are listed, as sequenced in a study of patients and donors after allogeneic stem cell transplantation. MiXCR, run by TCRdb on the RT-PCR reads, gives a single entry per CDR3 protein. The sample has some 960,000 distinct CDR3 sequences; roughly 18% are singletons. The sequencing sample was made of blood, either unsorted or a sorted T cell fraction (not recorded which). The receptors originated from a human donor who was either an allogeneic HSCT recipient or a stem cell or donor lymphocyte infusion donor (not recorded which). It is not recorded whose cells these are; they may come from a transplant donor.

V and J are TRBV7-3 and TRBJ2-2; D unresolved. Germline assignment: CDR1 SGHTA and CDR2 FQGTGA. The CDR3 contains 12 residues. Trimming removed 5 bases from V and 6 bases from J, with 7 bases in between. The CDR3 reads CASSHPSGELFF. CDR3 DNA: TGTGCCAGCAGCCATCCCTCCGGGGAGCTGTTTTTT.

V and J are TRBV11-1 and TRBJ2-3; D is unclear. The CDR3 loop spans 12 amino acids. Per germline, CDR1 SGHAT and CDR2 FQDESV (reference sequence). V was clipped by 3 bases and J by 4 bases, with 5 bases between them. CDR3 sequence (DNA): TGTGCCAGCAGCTTTCAGTCAGATACGCAGTATTTT. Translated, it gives CASSFQSDTQYF.

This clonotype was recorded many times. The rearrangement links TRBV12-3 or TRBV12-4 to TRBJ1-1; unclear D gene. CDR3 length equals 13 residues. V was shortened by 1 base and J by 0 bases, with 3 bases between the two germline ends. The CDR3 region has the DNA TGTGCCAGCAGTTTAGTCATGAACACTGAAGCTTTCTTT. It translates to CASSLVMNTEAFF.

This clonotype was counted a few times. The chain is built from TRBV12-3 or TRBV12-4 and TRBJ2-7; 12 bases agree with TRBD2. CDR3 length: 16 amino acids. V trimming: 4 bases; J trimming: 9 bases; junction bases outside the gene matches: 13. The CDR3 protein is CASSSPWTSGILGQYF. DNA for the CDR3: TGTGCCAGCAGTTCGCCTTGGACTAGCGGGATATTAGGGCAGTACTTC.

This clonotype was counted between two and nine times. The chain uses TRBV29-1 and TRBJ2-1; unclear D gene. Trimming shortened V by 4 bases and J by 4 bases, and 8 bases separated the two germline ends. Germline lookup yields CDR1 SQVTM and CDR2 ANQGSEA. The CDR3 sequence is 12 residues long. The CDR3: CSVVDKYNEQFF. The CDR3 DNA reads TGCAGCGTTGTAGACAAATACAATGAGCAGTTCTTC.

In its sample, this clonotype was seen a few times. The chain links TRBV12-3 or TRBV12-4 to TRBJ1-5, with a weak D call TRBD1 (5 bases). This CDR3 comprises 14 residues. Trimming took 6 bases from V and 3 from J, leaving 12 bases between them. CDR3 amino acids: CASRGGGANQPQHF. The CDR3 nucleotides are TGTGCCAGCAGGGGGGGGGGAGCCAATCAGCCCCAGCATTTT.

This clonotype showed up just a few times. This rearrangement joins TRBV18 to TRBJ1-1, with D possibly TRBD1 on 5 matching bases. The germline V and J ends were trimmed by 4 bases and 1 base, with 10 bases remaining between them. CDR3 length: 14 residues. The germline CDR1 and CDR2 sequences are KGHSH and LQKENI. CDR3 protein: CASSLSTANTEAFF. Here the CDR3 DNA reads TGTGCCAGCTCACTCTCGACAGCGAACACTGAAGCTTTCTTT.

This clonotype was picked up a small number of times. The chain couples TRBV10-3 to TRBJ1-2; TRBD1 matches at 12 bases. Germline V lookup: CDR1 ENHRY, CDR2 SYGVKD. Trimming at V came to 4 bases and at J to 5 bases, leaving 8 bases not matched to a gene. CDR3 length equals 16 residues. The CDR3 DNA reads TGTGCCATCAGTGGTGCCGGGACAGGGGGCCAGTATGGCTACACCTTC. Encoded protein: CAISGAGTGGQYGYTF.

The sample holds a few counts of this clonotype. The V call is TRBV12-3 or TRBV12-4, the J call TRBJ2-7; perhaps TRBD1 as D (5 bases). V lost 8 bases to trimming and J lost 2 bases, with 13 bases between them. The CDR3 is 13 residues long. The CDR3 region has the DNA TGTGCCAGCGCTAGGGGTCCCCCCTACGAGCAGTACTTC. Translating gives CASARGPPYEQYF.

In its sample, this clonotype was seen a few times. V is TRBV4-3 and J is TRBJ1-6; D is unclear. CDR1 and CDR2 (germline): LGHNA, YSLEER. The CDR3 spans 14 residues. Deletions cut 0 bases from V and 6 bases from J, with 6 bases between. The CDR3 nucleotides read TGCGCCAGCAGCCAAGACTCCCTTAATTCACCCCTCCACTTT. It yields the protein CASSQDSLNSPLHF.

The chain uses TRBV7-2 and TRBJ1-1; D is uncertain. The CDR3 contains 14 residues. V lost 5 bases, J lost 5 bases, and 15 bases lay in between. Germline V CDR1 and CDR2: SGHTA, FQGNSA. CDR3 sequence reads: CASSALEFMTEAFF. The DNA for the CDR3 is TGTGCCAGCAGCGCCTTGGAGTTTATGACTGAAGCTTTCTTT.

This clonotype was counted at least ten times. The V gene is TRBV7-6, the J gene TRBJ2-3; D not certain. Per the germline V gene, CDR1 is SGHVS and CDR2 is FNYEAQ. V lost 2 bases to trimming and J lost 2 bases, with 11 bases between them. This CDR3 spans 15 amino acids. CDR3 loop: CASSLLATTTDTQYF. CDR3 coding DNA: TGTGCCAGCAGCTTACTTGCGACAACCACAGATACGCAGTATTTT.

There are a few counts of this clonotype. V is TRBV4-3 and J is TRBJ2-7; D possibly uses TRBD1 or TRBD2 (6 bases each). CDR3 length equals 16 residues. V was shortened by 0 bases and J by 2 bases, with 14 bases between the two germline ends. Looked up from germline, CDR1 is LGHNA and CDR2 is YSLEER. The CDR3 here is CASSQELRGPPYEQYF. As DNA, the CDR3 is TGCGCCAGCAGCCAAGAACTCCGGGGGCCACCCTACGAGCAGTACTTC.

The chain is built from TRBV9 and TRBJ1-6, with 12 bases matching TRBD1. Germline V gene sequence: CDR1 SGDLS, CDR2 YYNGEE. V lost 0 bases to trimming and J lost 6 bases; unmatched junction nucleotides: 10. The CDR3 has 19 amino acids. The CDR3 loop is CASSVAPGTGGYGNSPLHF. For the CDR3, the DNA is TGTGCCAGCAGCGTAGCCCCCGGGACAGGGGGCTATGGTAATTCACCCCTCCACTTT.

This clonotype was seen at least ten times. CDR3 sequence (DNA): TGTGCCAGCAGTGCGGAAAGCACAGATACGCAGTATTTT. It yields the protein CASSAESTDTQYF. The chain couples TRBV6-4 to TRBJ2-3; no clear D gene. Trimming took off 4 bases at V and 0 bases at J, with 5 bases between the two ends. Germline V gene sequence: CDR1 MRHNA, CDR2 SNTAGT. This CDR3 region has 13 residues.

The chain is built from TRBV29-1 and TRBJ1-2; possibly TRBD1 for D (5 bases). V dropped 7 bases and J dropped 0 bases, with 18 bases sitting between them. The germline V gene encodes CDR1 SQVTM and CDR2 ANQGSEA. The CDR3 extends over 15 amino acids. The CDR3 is CSGGDRTLTNYGYTF. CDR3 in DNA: TGCAGCGGGGGGGACCGAACCCTTACTAACTATGGCTACACCTTC.

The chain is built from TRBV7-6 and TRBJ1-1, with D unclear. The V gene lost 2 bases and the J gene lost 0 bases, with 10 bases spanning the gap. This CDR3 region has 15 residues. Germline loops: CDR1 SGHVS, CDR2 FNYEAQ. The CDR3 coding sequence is TGTGCCAGCAGCTTATTAGAGGGAATGAACACTGAAGCTTTCTTT. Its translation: CASSLLEGMNTEAFF.

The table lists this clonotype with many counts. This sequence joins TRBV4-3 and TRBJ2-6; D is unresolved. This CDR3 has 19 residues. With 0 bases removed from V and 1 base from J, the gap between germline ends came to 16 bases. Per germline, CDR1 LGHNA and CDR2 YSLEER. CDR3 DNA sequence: TGCGCCAGCAGCCAAGAGGCACAGCCGACGTTATCTGGGGCCAACGTCCTGACTTTC. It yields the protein CASSQEAQPTLSGANVLTF.

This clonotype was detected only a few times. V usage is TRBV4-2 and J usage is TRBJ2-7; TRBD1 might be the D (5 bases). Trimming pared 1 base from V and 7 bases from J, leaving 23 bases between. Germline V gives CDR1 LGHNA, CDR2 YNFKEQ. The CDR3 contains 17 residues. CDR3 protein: CASSQGGDRPFLGEQYF. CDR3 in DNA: TGTGCCAGCAGCCAAGGCGGAGACAGACCCTTTTTGGGAGAGCAGTACTTC.

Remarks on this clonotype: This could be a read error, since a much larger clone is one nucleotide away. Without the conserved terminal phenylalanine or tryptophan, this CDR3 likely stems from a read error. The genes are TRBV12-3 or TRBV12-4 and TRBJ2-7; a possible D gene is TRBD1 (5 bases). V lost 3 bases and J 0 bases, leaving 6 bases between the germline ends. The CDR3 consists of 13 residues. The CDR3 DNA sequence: TGTGCCAGCAGTTTGACAGCCTCCTACGAGCAGTACATC. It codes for CASSLTASYEQYI.

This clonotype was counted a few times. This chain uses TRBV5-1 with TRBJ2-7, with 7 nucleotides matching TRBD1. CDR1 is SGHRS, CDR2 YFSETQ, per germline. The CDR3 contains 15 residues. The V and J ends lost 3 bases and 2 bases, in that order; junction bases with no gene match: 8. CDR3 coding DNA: TGCGCCAGCAGCTCGGGACAGACCGTTACCTACGAGCAGTACTTC. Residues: CASSSGQTVTYEQYF.